The source of this TCR beta chain is a study of shared clonotypes between healthy human individuals. The table came from immunoSEQ multiplex PCR; TCRdb's copy has only in-frame clones and leaves some out. Here the sample spans about 640,000 clones, about two thirds being singletons. The CDR3 spans 13 residues. The V end was cut by 6 bases, the J end by 3 bases, with 12 bases between. CDR1 SGHRS and CDR2 YFSETQ come from the germline V gene. About this clone itself: What it binds is not known.

Study outcomes and limitations: Sharing of clonotypes among donors was expected to vary with sequencing depth. Generation probability values for non-shared clonotypes were lower than those for clonotypes shared by all four donors. Richness estimates generally favored naive over memory subsets.

Sequences were obtained from memory CD4+ T cells sorted from blood. Regarding subset: CD45RA-negative fraction. The chain uses TRBV5-1 and TRBJ1-1, with D perhaps TRBD1 (5 bases). The receptor was isolated from a woman between 25 and 40 years old in good health. CDR3 DNA: TGCGCCAGCAAGGGGACCCCAGACACTGAAGCTTTCTTT. Amino acids: CASKGTPDTEAFF. Drawing the rest from reference TRBV5-1 and TRBJ1-1, the complete variable domain is KAGVTQTPRYLIKTRGQQVTLSCSPISGHRSVSWYQQTPGQGLQFLFEYFSETQRNKGNFPGRFSGRQFSNSRSEMNVSTLELGDSALYLCASKGTPDTEAFFGQGTRLTVV.